Presented here are 26 T cell receptor beta chains from one specimen sequenced in a study of CD8+CD57+ T cells in acquired aplastic anemia (dated by TCRdb to the late 2010s). Sequencing used an Illumina HiSeq 2000. TCR beta VDJ combination and CDR3 sequence profiling used genomic DNA as the template. In-frame beta chains were kept once TCRdb had trimmed the public reads at Q25 with fastp and called clones with MiXCR. Every entry covers one CDR3 protein and lists the most common genes and DNA from its rows. In this sample the table shows about 64,000 distinct CDR3 sequences, around 50% of which occur a single time. Under 3% of the sample is taken by the ten largest. The sequenced sample consisted of sorted CD4+, CD8+, or CD8+CD57+ T cells (not recorded which) from PBMCs. The receptor source for this set is a human donor in good health, serving as a control.

V is TRBV19 and J is TRBJ2-7; D possibly corresponds to TRBD1 (5 bases). CDR1 LNHDA and CDR2 SQIVND come from the germline V gene (reference sequence). V shed 1 base and J shed 2 bases, with 9 bases lying between them. This CDR3 is 14 amino acids long. CDR3 nucleotide sequence: TGTGCCAGTAGTATAGTCACAGGTACCTACGAGCAGTACTTC. It yields the protein CASSIVTGTYEQYF.

This chain joins TRBV10-3 and TRBJ1-2; D is undetermined. V was shortened by 6 bases and J by 6 bases, with 8 bases between the two germline ends. Germline assignment: CDR1 ENHRY and CDR2 SYGVKD. This CDR3 is built from 11 residues. CDR3: CAISGRDGYTF. CDR3 coding DNA: TGTGCCATCAGCGGGAGGGATGGCTACACCTTC.

This clonotype came up many times. The rearrangement joins TRBV6-5 to TRBJ2-5; 7 bases match TRBD1. Germline V gene sequence: CDR1 MNHEY, CDR2 SVGAGI. CDR3 length: 12 residues. J was trimmed by 5 bases and V by 8 bases; bases with no gene match: 5. Written as DNA, the CDR3 is TGTGCCAGCGCGAGGGGGCTGGAGACCCAGTACTTC. Its translation is CASARGLETQYF.

The genes are TRBV19 and TRBJ1-2; 9 bases are shared with TRBD1. Per germline, CDR1 LNHDA and CDR2 SQIVND (reference sequence). V dropped 6 bases and J dropped 7; count of bases not matched to a gene: 3. The CDR3 extends over 12 amino acids. CDR3 sequence reads: CASRHRGLGYTF. CDR3 nucleotide sequence: TGTGCCAGTAGGCACAGGGGGCTTGGCTACACCTTC.

This clonotype has a count of ten or more. The V and J genes are TRBV28 and TRBJ2-3; no clear D. With 8 bases removed from V and 6 bases from J, the gap between germline ends came to 12 bases. The CDR3 loop spans 12 amino acids. Germline V gene lookup returns CDR1 MDHEN and CDR2 SYDVKM. The CDR3, as DNA: TGTGCCAGCCGACAACCTGGGGATACGCAGTATTTT. This gives the protein CASRQPGDTQYF.

V is TRBV15 and J is TRBJ2-3; D is undetermined. The CDR3 totals 14 residues. V gave up 0 bases and J gave up 6 bases, with 10 bases separating them. Germline loops: CDR1 LNHNV, CDR2 YYDKDF (reference sequence). In DNA form, the CDR3 reads TGTGCCACCAGCAGAGAATTGTTGGAGGATACGCAGTATTTT. Residues: CATSRELLEDTQYF.

Turning to this clonotype: This may be a read error: a much more frequent sequence differs by one nucleotide. The V gene is TRBV30, the J gene TRBJ2-1, with unresolved D. CDR3 length: 11 residues. Germline V lookup: CDR1 GTSNPN, CDR2 SVGIG (reference sequence). V was shortened by 4 bases and J by 7 bases, with 8 bases between the two germline ends. The CDR3 protein is CAWMGPNEQFF. The CDR3 DNA reads TGTGCCTGGATGGGTCCTAATGAGCAGTTCTTC.

The chain carries TRBV7-8 and TRBJ1-2; D gene unclear. Germline V CDR1 and CDR2: SGHVS, FQNEAQ. V was pared by 9 bases and J by 4 bases, with 15 bases between. The CDR3 loop spans 13 amino acids. Written as DNA, the CDR3 is TGTGCCAGTAGTATGTCCCGAATCTATGGCTACACCTTC. It encodes CASSMSRIYGYTF.

CDR3 sequence: CASAGQGNYEQYF. DNA for the CDR3: TGCGCCAGCGCTGGACAGGGAAACTACGAGCAGTACTTC. The rearrangement joins TRBV5-1 to TRBJ2-7; 8 bases agree with TRBD1. Unmatched junction bases numbered 6, after V lost 7 bases and J lost 3 bases. Germline lookup yields CDR1 SGHRS and CDR2 YFSETQ. This CDR3 is 13 amino acids long.

Within the sample, this clonotype is medium-sized. V gene TRBV19 combines with J gene TRBJ2-5; D is unclear. Per germline, CDR1 LNHDA and CDR2 SQIVND (reference sequence). The CDR3 covers 14 residues. Trimming left V 5 bases short and J 5 bases short, with 15 bases between. The CDR3 here is CASSVVGLEETQYF. The DNA for the CDR3 is TGTGCCAGTAGTGTTGTCGGGCTTGAGGAGACCCAGTACTTC.

The chain is built from TRBV19 and TRBJ1-2; D is undetermined. V lost 3 bases to trimming and J lost 3 bases, with 5 bases between them. The V gene's germline CDR1 is LNHDA and CDR2 SQIVND (reference sequence). This CDR3 has 12 residues. CDR3 nucleotides: TGTGCCAGTAGTATGGCGGACTATGGCTACACCTTC. Translated: CASSMADYGYTF.

The genes are TRBV29-1 and TRBJ2-7; D gene unclear. The CDR3 runs 12 residues. Germline CDR1 SQVTM, CDR2 ANQGSEA. Between the trimmed V and J ends, which lost 8 bases and 2 bases, there was a span of 13 bases. CDR3 in amino acids: CSSHPQAYEQYF. The CDR3 nucleotides read TGCAGCTCACATCCGCAAGCCTACGAGCAGTACTTC.

This sequence joins TRBV20-1 and TRBJ2-3, with 10 bases lining up with TRBD2. The germline CDR1 and CDR2 sequences are DFQATT and SNEGSKA (reference sequence). The trim removed 5 bases at V and 4 bases at J, leaving 9 bases unmatched. The CDR3 contains 15 residues. CDR3 protein: CSAHRAGGFSDTQYF. The CDR3 DNA follows: TGCAGTGCTCATCGAGCGGGAGGGTTCTCAGATACGCAGTATTTT.

The chain joins TRBV3-1 to TRBJ1-3, with D uncertain. The V end was cut by 1 base, the J end by 1 base, with 8 bases between. CDR3 length equals 15 residues. Germline loops: CDR1 LGHDT, CDR2 YNNKEL (reference sequence). CDR3 protein: CASSQGTASGNTIYF. CDR3 nucleotide sequence: TGTGCCAGCAGCCAAGGAACGGCGTCTGGAAACACCATATATTTT.

This clonotype ranks as medium-sized (0.01 to 0.1%). The chain joins TRBV2 to TRBJ1-5; 9 nucleotides line up with TRBD1. The CDR3 sequence is 15 residues long. Germline V gives CDR1 SNHLY, CDR2 FYNNEI. After removal of 6 bases from V and 4 bases from J, the junction contained 7 bases not matched to a gene. CDR3: CASSADRGSNQPQHF. The CDR3, as DNA: TGTGCCAGCAGCGCGGACAGGGGATCGAATCAGCCCCAGCATTTT.

This clonotype was detected ten times or more. The chain combines TRBV11-3 with TRBJ1-1; TRBD1 might be the D (6 bases). The CDR3 is 15 residues long. Trimming took off 0 bases at V and 1 base at J, with 9 bases between the two ends. In germline, CDR1 is SGHNT, CDR2 YENEEA. Written as DNA, the CDR3 is TGTGCCAGCAGCTTAGATCTGACAGGGAACACTGAAGCTTTCTTT. It translates to CASSLDLTGNTEAFF.

This clonotype was detected ten times or more. The rearrangement joins TRBV11-1 to TRBJ2-3, with 9 bases identical to TRBD1. Germline loops: CDR1 SGHAT, CDR2 FQDESV (reference sequence). J lost 9 bases, V lost 3 bases, and 1 base had no gene match. This CDR3 has 12 amino acids. CDR3 bases: TGTGCCAGCAGCTTCACAGGGGGCACGCAGTATTTT. It encodes CASSFTGGTQYF.

In its sample, this clonotype is medium-sized. The V call is TRBV7-3, the J call TRBJ2-7, with 8 nucleotides matching TRBD2. Germline trimming cut 5 bases from V and 0 bases from J; bases unmatched to any gene: 6. This CDR3 region has 15 residues. Germline-derived CDR1 and CDR2 are SGHTA and FQGTGA. This chain's CDR3 is CASSLLAESSYEQYF. DNA for the CDR3: TGTGCCAGCAGCCTACTAGCGGAGAGCTCCTACGAGCAGTACTTC.

The chain links TRBV10-3 to TRBJ1-6, with D possibly being TRBD1 (5 bases). CDR3 length equals 12 residues. Germline CDR1 is ENHRY and CDR2 is SYGVKD. The V and J ends lost 10 bases and 8 bases respectively, with 12 bases between them. This chain's CDR3 is CATSDIYSPLHF. DNA of the CDR3: TGTGCCACGTCGGACATTTATTCACCCCTCCACTTT.

In its sample, this clonotype was seen many times. The chain joins TRBV12-3 or TRBV12-4 to TRBJ2-5, with 9 bases aligning to TRBD1. This CDR3 spans 14 amino acids. The ends lost 5 bases at V and 1 base at J; junction bases unmatched: 2. CDR3 sequence (DNA): TGTGCCAGCAGTCTGGGACAGGGCCAAGAGACCCAGTACTTC. Protein: CASSLGQGQETQYF.

The rearrangement links TRBV29-1 to TRBJ2-3; 7 bases are a match to TRBD2. The CDR3 runs to 14 residues. V shed 5 bases, J shed 4 bases, and the junction held 9 bases outside the gene matches. The V gene's germline CDR1 is SQVTM and CDR2 ANQGSEA. The CDR3 DNA reads as TGCAGCGTTAAAACGGGGAGGGGCGCAGATACGCAGTATTTT. It specifies CSVKTGRGADTQYF.

The gene calls are TRBV11-2 and TRBJ1-6, with 7 nucleotides matching TRBD1. The CDR3 extends over 15 amino acids. Germline values: CDR1 SGHAT, CDR2 FQNNGV. V shed 5 bases, J shed 6 bases, and the junction held 7 bases outside the gene matches. For the CDR3, the DNA is TGTGCCAGCAGCCTGACCGGGACAGCTAATTCACCCCTCCACTTT. Its translation is CASSLTGTANSPLHF.

The chain uses TRBV15 and TRBJ2-5; the D is unclear. The CDR3 is 15 residues long. Trimming removed 0 bases at V and 2 bases at J, with 10 bases between. CDR1 and CDR2 (germline): LNHNV, YYDKDF (reference sequence). CDR3: CATSRDIGFQETQYF. The CDR3 bases are TGTGCCACCAGCAGAGATATAGGGTTTCAAGAGACCCAGTACTTC.

The chain combines TRBV24-1 with TRBJ2-7; 7 bases are shared with TRBD1. CDR1 is KGHDR, CDR2 SFDVKD, per germline. The CDR3 runs to 14 residues. V was pared by 3 bases and J by 4 bases, with 5 bases of the junction left unmatched. The CDR3 nucleotides read TGTGCCACCAGTGATCCTTCGACAGGGTACGAGCAGTACTTC. It is translated as CATSDPSTGYEQYF.

This clonotype was seen repeatedly, ten times or more. The chain joins TRBV5-4 to TRBJ2-1; 7 bases fit TRBD2. The germline gives CDR1 SGHNT, CDR2 YYREEE (reference sequence). This CDR3 has 16 residues. The ends lost 0 bases at V and 4 bases at J; junction bases unmatched: 7. CDR3 loop: CASSLARSSGYNEQFF. The CDR3 DNA reads as TGTGCCAGCAGCTTGGCCCGGTCTAGCGGATACAATGAGCAGTTCTTC.

As DNA, the CDR3 is TGTGCCACCAGTGTTTCCGACAGTCCCGGAAACACCATATATTTT. Translating gives CATSVSDSPGNTIYF. The J gene is TRBJ1-3, the V gene TRBV24-1, with a weak D call TRBD1 (5 bases). Germline V gene data show CDR1 as KGHDR and CDR2 as SFDVKD. CDR3 length: 15 amino acids. V shed 5 bases and J shed 4 bases, with 14 bases lying between them.